This paragraph reports one TCR beta chain. In the original processing: Reference gene primer amplification in the assay estimated nucleated cell counts. Libraries were prepared by immunoSEQ multiplex PCR; TCRdb keeps only in-frame clonotypes and omits some of them. V, J and clone size reflect that table, while D and trimming were determined from the DNA. The sample has about 85,000 clones, about four fifths seen once. This sample was taken from a study of blood T cell repertoires in COVID-19. Study context: Donors in the United States, Italy and Spain gave samples during acute or convalescent COVID-19. The analysed material was cDNA or gDNA that came from T cells, B-cell-depleted T cells, or PBMCs.

The germline CDR1 and CDR2 sequences are MNHEY and SVGAGI. This CDR3 has 15 residues. V lost 7 bases and J lost 4, with 17 bases in between. Sequencing was done on a sample of peripheral blood. J is TRBJ1-3 and V is TRBV6-5, with unresolved D. This receptor was obtained from a woman older than 75 with acute or convalescent COVID-19. Here the CDR3 DNA reads TGTGCCAGCACTAACCCAGGCCTATTAGGAAACACCATATATTTT. As protein: CASTNPGLLGNTIYF.